The T cell receptor beta chain described here comes from a study of T cell responses to AZD1222 COVID-19 vaccine. Whole-study findings and limits: Repertoires were sampled only after the peak T cell response. Donors were chiefly white British, with a greater number of females, and clonal diversity was perhaps underestimated. Across the whole spike, CD4 TCRs peaked at regions 160-218 and 743-854.

Regarding this clone: Its antigen is not known.

Measured with immunoSEQ multiplex PCR; TCRdb has only the in-frame clones, and not every one. The sample has under 140,000 clones, roughly 90% seen once. Germline V gives CDR1 WNHNN, CDR2 SYGVQD (reference sequence). V lost 4 bases and J lost 9; bases outside the gene matches: 8. The CDR3 is 13 residues long. Pooled in the analysis were second doses at about 4 or about 12 weeks. This receptor was identified in an adult who received the AZD1222 COVID-19 vaccine. The V call is TRBV10-1, the J call TRBJ2-7; TRBD1 aligns across 8 bases. Specimen: peripheral blood, collected 28 days after the second AZD1222 dose. The CDR3 spells CASSAGIQGVQYF. CDR3 DNA sequence: TGCGCCAGCAGTGCAGGTATACAGGGGGTGCAGTACTTC.